The T cell receptor beta chain under discussion was sequenced for a study of T cell responses to AZD1222 COVID-19 vaccine. Study findings and constraints: The number of AZD1222 recipients seropositive at baseline was only 5 to 7. Once two AZD1222 doses were given, Spike-specific TCR breadth and depth went up.

Generated by immunoSEQ multiplex PCR, the TCRdb table keeps only in-frame clones and is missing some. The data show about 110,000 clones, 70% to 90% seen once. This clone was seen only once. Its antigen is currently unknown. Sequenced material: peripheral blood, taken on day 0 of AZD1222 vaccination. The sequence came from an adult in good health.

The CDR3 loop reads CASSLARDRAKGYTF. The CDR3 bases are TGTGCCAGCAGCTTAGCCCGGGACAGGGCGAAAGGCTACACCTTC. The rearrangement uses TRBV7-9 and TRBJ1-2; 9 nucleotides agree with TRBD1. After removal of 0 bases from V and 8 bases from J, the junction contained 7 bases not matched to a gene. The CDR3 is made up of 15 amino acids. Per the germline V gene, CDR1 is SEHNR and CDR2 is FQNEAQ (reference sequence).